This entry lists 29 T cell receptor beta chains sequenced from one sample in a study of graft-versus-host responses after intestinal transplantation. Produced via immunoSEQ multiplex PCR; TCRdb's table is partial and in-frame only. The sample yields 50,000 to 75,000 clones, 90% seen once. These TCRs' antigens remain unknown. This specimen was unstimulated CD8+ T cells sorted from spleen or lymph node cells, taken before transplant. The receptors shown here come from a human donor who was the organ donor for an intestinal transplant.

This rearrangement joins TRBV27 to TRBJ2-3; D gene ambiguous. CDR3 length: 14 residues. Germline loops: CDR1 MNHEY, CDR2 SMNVEV (reference sequence). The germline V and J ends were trimmed by 6 bases and 3 bases, with 13 bases remaining between them. In nucleotides, the CDR3 is TGTGCCAGCAGCCGAAACGGGTGGACAGATACGCAGTATTTT. Residues: CASSRNGWTDTQYF.

This chain uses TRBV19 with TRBJ2-1; D might be TRBD2 (5 bases). The CDR3 length is 15 residues. Germline assignment: CDR1 LNHDA and CDR2 SQIVND (reference sequence). The V end was cut by 5 bases, the J end by 8 bases, with 19 bases between. CDR3 in DNA: TGTGCCAGTAGTTCGGACGGGGTTGGAATGGATGAGCAGTTCTTC. Translation: CASSSDGVGMDEQFF. The full variable domain, completed using reference TRBV19 and TRBJ2-1, is DGGITQSPKYLFRKEGQNVTLSCEQNLNHDAMYWYRQDPGQGLRLIYYSQIVNDFQKGDIAEGYSVSREKKESFPLTVTSAQKNPTAFYLCASSSDGVGMDEQFFGPGTRLTVL.

The chain combines TRBV11-2 with TRBJ2-2, with a possible D match to TRBD1 (5 bases). The CDR3 runs to 17 residues. The germline CDR1 and CDR2 sequences are SGHAT and FQNNGV. V lost 1 base and J lost 7, with 19 bases in between. The CDR3 spells CASSLGISTGPSGELFF. In DNA form, the CDR3 reads TGTGCCAGCAGCTTAGGAATCAGTACAGGACCCAGCGGGGAGCTGTTTTTT.

The chain couples TRBV4-1 to TRBJ1-3; no clear D. The V and J ends lost 0 bases and 1 base respectively, with 10 bases between them. CDR3 length: 16 amino acids. Germline V gene lookup returns CDR1 MGHRA and CDR2 YSYEKL. Written as DNA, the CDR3 is TGCGCCAGCAGCCAAGACCACTCTTTTTCTGGAAACACCATATATTTT. This gives the protein CASSQDHSFSGNTIYF.

The V gene is TRBV5-6, the J gene TRBJ2-5; D remains ambiguous. The germline V gene encodes CDR1 SGHDT and CDR2 YYEEEE. The CDR3 runs 12 residues. The germline V and J ends were trimmed by 0 bases and 5 bases, with 5 bases remaining between them. CDR3 DNA sequence: TGTGCCAGCAGCTTGGACTGGGAGACCCAGTACTTC. The encoded protein is CASSLDWETQYF.

This rearrangement joins TRBV7-9 to TRBJ2-7; 10 bases match TRBD1. CDR3 length equals 14 residues. Germline CDR1 SEHNR, CDR2 FQNEAQ (reference sequence). With 4 bases clipped from V and 4 bases from J, the junction kept 4 bases outside the gene matches. CDR3 residues: CASSSGTGVYEQYF. CDR3 nucleotides: TGTGCCAGCAGCTCCGGGACAGGGGTTTACGAGCAGTACTTC. The variable domain in full, completed from reference TRBV7-9 and TRBJ2-7, reads DTGVSQNPRHKITKRGQNVTFRCDPISEHNRLYWYRQTLGQGPEFLTYFQNEAQLEKSRLLSDRFSAERPKGSFSTLEIQRTEQGDSAMYLCASSSGTGVYEQYFGPGTRLTVT.

The J gene is TRBJ1-2, the V gene TRBV19, with D hard to call. Germline values: CDR1 LNHDA, CDR2 SQIVND (reference sequence). The CDR3 runs 13 residues. Trimming stripped 7 bases from V and 4 bases from J, with 13 bases between. The CDR3 is CASTRSASYGYTF. In DNA, the CDR3 is TGTGCCAGTACCCGGTCAGCGAGCTATGGCTACACCTTC.

The chain joins TRBV27 to TRBJ2-7; TRBD1 agrees at 8 bases. CDR3 length: 13 residues. Germline V gives CDR1 MNHEY, CDR2 SMNVEV (reference sequence). V lost 9 bases to trimming and J lost 3 bases; unmatched junction nucleotides: 7. CDR3 amino acids: CASRDRLNYEQYF. The CDR3 DNA reads TGTGCCAGTCGGGACAGGCTGAACTACGAGCAGTACTTC.

The genes are TRBV19 and TRBJ1-4; D possibly corresponds to TRBD1 (5 bases). Deletions cut 5 bases from V and 3 bases from J, with 22 bases between. Germline CDR1 LNHDA, CDR2 SQIVND (reference sequence). The CDR3 is 18 amino acids. CDR3 nucleotides: TGTGCCAGTAGTCTCGGGACTTTAAAAGGTCCTGCTAATGAAAAACTGTTTTTT. Amino acid sequence: CASSLGTLKGPANEKLFF.

The chain recombines TRBV27 with TRBJ2-7; no clear D gene. Trimming shortened V by 4 bases and J by 6 bases, and 7 bases separated the two germline ends. The CDR3 sequence is 11 residues long. The germline V gene encodes CDR1 MNHEY and CDR2 SMNVEV (reference sequence). CDR3 residues: CASSSTFEQYF. CDR3 in DNA: TGTGCCAGCAGTTCTACGTTCGAGCAGTACTTC.

This clone was observed a few times. J is TRBJ1-4 and V is TRBV6-6, with D tentatively TRBD1 (6 bases). Germline CDR1 MNHNY, CDR2 SVGAGI (reference sequence). V was cut by 0 bases and J by 3 bases, with 11 bases left in between. CDR3 length equals 16 residues. The CDR3 loop is CASSYSGASPNEKLFF. CDR3 nucleotide sequence: TGTGCCAGCAGTTACTCGGGGGCGAGCCCTAATGAAAAACTGTTTTTT.

The chain is built from TRBV19 and TRBJ1-3; maybe TRBD1 (5 bases). The CDR3 is 15 residues long. The V end lost 3 bases, the J end lost 2 bases, and 11 bases lay between the germline ends. Germline V gene sequence: CDR1 LNHDA, CDR2 SQIVND (reference sequence). CDR3 sequence reads: CASSMSGGTGNTIYF. CDR3 coding DNA: TGTGCCAGTAGTATGTCGGGGGGAACTGGAAACACCATATATTTT.

The chain uses TRBV4-3 and TRBJ2-3; D is perhaps TRBD1 (5 bases). There are 16 residues in the CDR3. V lost 4 bases and J lost 2, with 16 bases in between. Germline CDR1 reads LGHNA; CDR2 reads YSLEER. The CDR3 sequence: CASSLTRTYDTDTQYF. In nucleotides, the CDR3 is TGCGCCAGCAGCCTTACCCGGACATACGACACAGATACGCAGTATTTT.

The J gene is TRBJ2-7, the V gene TRBV4-3, with D perhaps TRBD1 (6 bases). CDR1 and CDR2 (germline): LGHNA, YSLEER. Trimming stripped 3 bases from V and 5 bases from J, with 20 bases between. The CDR3 spans 16 residues. The CDR3 loop reads CASSQEYRENGDEQYF. CDR3 nucleotide sequence: TGCGCCAGCAGCCAGGAATACAGGGAAAATGGCGACGAGCAGTACTTC.

In regard to this clone: The sample has other DNA sequences that encode this CDR3 too. The chain joins TRBV9 to TRBJ2-1, with D possibly matching TRBD2 (5 bases). Per germline, CDR1 SGDLS and CDR2 YYNGEE. Deletions cut 0 bases from V and 0 bases from J, with 16 bases between. The CDR3 runs to 18 residues. The CDR3: CASSVGGRAGSSYNEQFF. The CDR3 nucleotides read TGTGCCAGCAGCGTAGGAGGTAGGGCGGGTAGCTCCTACAATGAGCAGTTCTTC.

As for this clone: The sample holds other DNA sequences that translate to the same CDR3. The chain joins TRBV5-6 to TRBJ1-5; TRBD1 matches 8 bases. V shed 4 bases, J shed 7 bases, and the junction held 10 bases outside the gene matches. The CDR3 runs to 15 residues. Germline V gene sequence: CDR1 SGHDT, CDR2 YYEEEE. This CDR3 is CASSAGQGGGQPQHF. The CDR3 DNA sequence: TGTGCCAGCAGCGCCGGACAGGGAGGAGGCCAGCCCCAGCATTTT.

The chain carries TRBV30 and TRBJ2-6, with unresolved D. Looked up from germline, CDR1 is GTSNPN and CDR2 is SVGIG (reference sequence). The CDR3 is 16 residues long. Trimming removed 3 bases from V and 0 bases from J, with 12 bases in between. In DNA form, the CDR3 reads TGTGCCTGGAGCGTACAGCAAGTCTCTGGGGCCAACGTCCTGACTTTC. It translates to CAWSVQQVSGANVLTF.

V is TRBV28 and J is TRBJ1-1; D not certain. CDR1 MDHEN and CDR2 SYDVKM come from the germline V gene. The CDR3 is 13 amino acids. V was pared by 5 bases and J by 6 bases, with 13 bases between. The CDR3 loop reads CASSDDEGAEAFF. In DNA, the CDR3 is TGTGCCAGCAGTGATGACGAGGGCGCTGAAGCTTTCTTT.

The J gene is TRBJ2-1, the V gene TRBV7-9; a weak D match, TRBD1 (5 bases). Trimming took off 1 base at V and 9 bases at J, with 10 bases between the two ends. The germline gives CDR1 SEHNR, CDR2 FQNEAQ (reference sequence). The CDR3 runs to 13 residues. The CDR3 here is CASSLGGPGEQFF. CDR3 nucleotide sequence: TGTGCCAGCAGCTTAGGGGGCCCGGGTGAGCAGTTCTTC.

This clone was recorded only once. This rearrangement joins TRBV4-3 to TRBJ2-1, with 9 positions matching TRBD2. CDR3 length: 17 amino acids. V lost 0 bases and J lost 8; bases outside the gene matches: 11. In germline, CDR1 is LGHNA, CDR2 YSLEER. The CDR3 here is CASSQDWLAGVSDEQFF. Written as DNA, the CDR3 is TGCGCCAGCAGCCAAGACTGGTTAGCGGGAGTTTCAGATGAGCAGTTCTTC.

This chain links TRBV16 with TRBJ2-7; 9 nucleotides agree with TRBD2. The V segment lost 4 bases and the J segment 3 bases; nucleotides outside the gene matches: 7. CDR1 KGHSY and CDR2 FQNENV come from the germline V gene. There are 15 residues in the CDR3. The CDR3 DNA is TGTGCCAGCAGCCTACGACTAGCGGATAACTACGAGCAGTACTTC. This gives the protein CASSLRLADNYEQYF. The complete variable domain, with remaining parts taken from reference TRBV16 and TRBJ2-7, reads GEEVAQTPKHLVRGEGQKAKLYCAPIKGHSYVFWYQQVLKNEFKFLISFQNENVFDETGMPKERFSAKCLPNSPCSLEIQATKLEDSAVYFCASSLRLADNYEQYFGPGTRLTVT.

This chain connects TRBV7-9 to TRBJ1-1; possibly TRBD1 for D (5 bases). This CDR3 region has 15 residues. Germline V gene lookup returns CDR1 SEHNR and CDR2 FQNEAQ (reference sequence). The V end was cut by 5 bases, the J end by 0 bases, with 13 bases between. The CDR3 DNA follows: TGTGCCAGCAGCCCCAGGGTCAACATGAACACTGAAGCTTTCTTT. It translates to CASSPRVNMNTEAFF.

The rearrangement uses TRBV28 and TRBJ2-5; D perhaps matches TRBD2 (6 bases). Germline CDR1 is MDHEN and CDR2 is SYDVKM. The V end was cut by 5 bases, the J end by 5 bases, with 30 bases between. This CDR3 contains 19 residues. For the CDR3, the DNA is TGTGCCAGCAGTCGTCAACGACAAACGGGACTGCATTTGGGGGAGACCCAGTACTTC. Its translation is CASSRQRQTGLHLGETQYF.

In this sample, this clone turned up once. The chain links TRBV14 to TRBJ2-7; 7 positions match TRBD2. The trim removed 4 bases at V and 1 base at J, leaving 16 bases unmatched. CDR3 length equals 18 residues. CDR1 and CDR2 from the germline V gene are SGHDN and FVKESK. The CDR3 protein is CASSPEGFGGSGSYEQYF. The CDR3 DNA is TGTGCCAGCAGCCCAGAGGGCTTCGGGGGGAGCGGTTCCTACGAGCAGTACTTC. Full variable domain (rest looked up from reference TRBV14 and TRBJ2-7): EAGVTQFPSHSVIEKGQTVTLRCDPISGHDNLYWYRRVMGKEIKFLLHFVKESKQDESGMPNNRFLAERTGGTYSTLKVQPAELEDSGVYFCASSPEGFGGSGSYEQYFGPGTRLTVT.

This clone was counted once. The V call is TRBV28, the J call TRBJ1-2; a weak D match, TRBD1 (5 bases). CDR1 is MDHEN, CDR2 SYDVKM, per germline. The CDR3 is made up of 15 amino acids. V dropped 8 bases and J dropped 3 bases, with 19 bases sitting between them. As DNA, the CDR3 is TGTGCCAGCCGGGGCAGTCGAGGGGACTACTATGGCTACACCTTC. Translated: CASRGSRGDYYGYTF.

This rearrangement joins TRBV27 to TRBJ2-7, with D perhaps matching TRBD2 (6 bases). The V gene lost 5 bases and the J gene lost 3 bases, with 8 bases spanning the gap. The CDR3 loop spans 12 amino acids. Germline V gene lookup returns CDR1 MNHEY and CDR2 SMNVEV (reference sequence). The CDR3: CASSKAGYEQYF. Written as DNA, the CDR3 is TGTGCCAGCAGTAAAGCGGGCTACGAGCAGTACTTC.

The CDR3 DNA follows: TGTGCCAGCAGTTCAACGACAGGGGGTATCTACAATGAGCAGTTCTTC. Amino acid sequence: CASSSTTGGIYNEQFF. The rearrangement links TRBV28 to TRBJ2-1; 9 nucleotides align to TRBD1. V lost 4 bases and J lost 3; bases outside the gene matches: 7. The CDR3 contains 16 residues. CDR1 is MDHEN and CDR2 is SYDVKM in the germline V gene.

This chain joins TRBV7-9 and TRBJ1-1; D is undetermined. The CDR3 is made up of 12 amino acids. Between the trimmed V and J ends, which lost 0 bases and 7 bases, there was a span of 6 bases. Germline loops: CDR1 SEHNR, CDR2 FQNEAQ (reference sequence). The CDR3 DNA reads as TGTGCCAGCAGCTTAGCGTCCAGTGAAGCTTTCTTT. Its protein is CASSLASSEAFF.

This chain joins TRBV9 and TRBJ2-3; D not resolved. Germline CDR1 is SGDLS and CDR2 is YYNGEE. Trimming removed 6 bases at V and 0 bases at J, with 8 bases between. The CDR3 is 13 residues long. Here the CDR3 DNA reads TGTGCCAGCACGCGGCGGAGCACAGATACGCAGTATTTT. The encoded protein is CASTRRSTDTQYF.